The sequence of this TCR beta chain was determined in a study of graft-versus-host responses after intestinal transplantation. Study background: Every one of the recipients received anti-thymocyte globulin induction and afterwards took tacrolimus and steroids for around 3 years.

This clone occurred a few times. Data came from immunoSEQ multiplex PCR; TCRdb stores just in-frame clones and leaves some out. The sample lists some 25,000 clones; just under 40% were seen once. V was clipped by 6 bases and J by 12 bases; unmatched bases: 13. The CDR3 runs 13 residues. Per the germline V gene, CDR1 is MNHEY and CDR2 is SVGAGI. Responder cells labeled with CFSE (200,000) were co-plated with irradiated stimulator cells labeled with violet dye (200,000). The sequences come from alloreactive CD4+ T cells from a mixed lymphocyte reaction culture, collected before intestinal transplant. Indicated subset: CFSE-low proliferating T cells sorted from roughly six-day pre-transplant mixed lymphocyte reaction (GvH or HvG direction). The TCR was taken from a human patient who received an intestinal transplant. V is TRBV6-5 and J is TRBJ1-1; 7 nucleotides line up with TRBD1. The CDR3 region is CASRLTGNLKTFF. The DNA of the CDR3 is TGTGCCAGCAGGCTGACAGGGAACTTGAAAACTTTCTTT.